This T cell receptor (beta chain) was captured in a study of OX40 agonist ivuxolimab in advanced cancers. About the full investigation: Ivuxolimab was a fully human IgG2 agonistic monoclonal antibody targeting the costimulatory receptor OX40 (CD134). Intravenous ivuxolimab was administered to patients every 2 weeks at six dose levels: 0.01, 0.1, 0.3, 1.5, 3 and 10 mg/kg. Of the roughly 50 dose-escalation patients, hepatocellular carcinoma was present in around 19, melanoma in roughly 15, renal cell carcinoma in 9 and head and neck cancer in 9. In the dose-escalation cohort, around 80% of patients were male, and the mean age was 60 years with a range of 23 to 79. Patients were allowed to have had prior anti-PD-1, anti-PD-L1 or anti-CTLA-4 therapy, and approximately 40% of the dose-escalation patients had been treated with checkpoint inhibitors. Partial responses were achieved by three dose-escalation patients, of whom one had hepatocellular carcinoma and two had cutaneous melanoma. Peripheral TCRbeta sequencing aimed to test whether ivuxolimab altered TCR sequence diversity and caused clonal T-cell expansion. The monotherapy dose-escalation portion (N of about 47 patients) of the phase I ivuxolimab trial is reported in the paper. The paper's findings and limits, for the study overall: Low levels of normalized T-cell clonal expansion were also seen in some patients who did not respond. Antigen specificity was not determined for the clonally expanded peripheral T cells. At doses of 0.1 to 3.0 mg/kg, clonal expansion of both CD4+ and CD8+ T cells in blood was seen between baseline and week 6. After ivuxolimab, expanded clones were on average more numerous among CD8+ T cells than among CD4+ T cells. In partial responders in the 0.1-3.0 mg/kg groups, normalized peripheral clonal expansion was found to be among the lowest, especially among CD8+ T cells.

The CDR3 covers 15 residues, taking in both the cysteine and the phenylalanine. Only the CDR3 portion is preserved as DNA: 45 bases, with reading frame beginning at the first base. The trim is 5 bases for V and 2 bases for J, with a gap of 16 bases between the germline ends. The germline V gene (reference sequence) specifies SGHAT as CDR1 and FQDESV as CDR2. Patients with autoimmune disease history or receiving systemic immunosuppression were excluded from the trial. In every dose cohort, peripheral blood was drawn for TCR sequencing at baseline, cycle 4 day 1, and cycle 7 day 1. The samples were taken from a phase I, first-in-human, multicenter, open-label dose-escalation trial of ivuxolimab. The trial enrolled adults with locally advanced or metastatic head and neck squamous cell, hepatocellular, melanoma or renal cell carcinoma. CD4+ and CD8+ T cells were sorted separately from peripheral blood before TCR sequencing.

For sequencing of the TCRbeta CDR3 region, genomic DNA was extracted from the sorted cells. The immunoSEQ Assay was used to sequence the TCRbeta CDR3 regions. TCRdb took over this immuneACCESS table, retaining in-frame rearrangements with V and J assigned. Such tables are incomplete; in checked studies, under half of the missing clones stem from an unresolved V gene, and the remainder is unexplained. This sample comprises 50,000 or so clones, over 80% of them detected only once. Of the sample, around 26% is held by the ten largest clones. Comment on this clone: Its antigen target is currently unknown. Per-nucleotide qualities are absent, and no much larger clonotype sits a single base away.

The starting material was CD4+ or CD8+ T cells sorted from blood, obtained in a trial of the OX40 agonist ivuxolimab. The chain uses TRBV11-1 and TRBJ2-7; TRBD2 is possibly the D segment (5 matching bases). The TCR was taken from an adult with an advanced solid tumor such as melanoma, head and neck, liver or kidney cancer. The bases are TGTGCCAGCAGCCCCTTTGGGAGCGGCCCCTACGAGCAGTACTTC. Its protein product is CASSPFGSGPYEQYF.